The 24 T cell receptor beta chains given below trace back to one sample, sequenced in a study of T cell repertoires in cytomegalovirus infection. For these TCRs, the target antigens are not known. Each CDR3 protein gets one entry after TCRdb re-called the reads with MiXCR. This sample has roughly 920,000 distinct CDR3 sequences, with 31% found just once. This sample comprised cultured CD8+ T cells from PBMCs, obtained from culture after CMV antigen stimulation. The receptor set was obtained from a human donor in good health (CMV status not recorded). Some clones in this sample may be carry-over from other donors' samples.

This chain connects TRBV19 to TRBJ1-3, with 7 bases that match TRBD1. Losses at the gene ends were 10 bases for V and 7 bases for J; bases not matched to a gene: 13. The CDR3 totals 14 residues. Looked up from germline, CDR1 is LNHDA and CDR2 is SQIVND (reference sequence). This chain's CDR3 is CAKGAHQKDNTIYF. The CDR3 DNA is TGTGCCAAGGGGGCCCACCAAAAGGACAACACCATATATTTT.

In this sample, this clonotype turned up a few times. The rearrangement joins TRBV9 to TRBJ2-1; TRBD1 matches at 10 bases. V lost 0 bases and J lost 5; bases outside the gene matches: 5. The CDR3 spans 16 residues. Per the germline V gene, CDR1 is SGDLS and CDR2 is YYNGEE. The CDR3 loop reads CASSVDWDRGHNEQFF. The CDR3 DNA is TGTGCCAGCAGCGTAGATTGGGACAGGGGCCACAATGAGCAGTTCTTC.

Many counts were recorded for this clonotype. J is TRBJ2-7 and V is TRBV7-2; unclear D gene. Germline assignment: CDR1 SGHTA and CDR2 FQGNSA. CDR3 length: 10 amino acids. V lost 2 bases and J 5 bases, leaving 1 base between the germline ends. The CDR3 DNA reads as TGTGCCAGCAGCTTACACGAGCAGTACTTC. Translated: CASSLHEQYF.

V gene TRBV6-1 combines with J gene TRBJ2-1; possibly TRBD1 for D (5 bases). The CDR3 extends over 13 amino acids. The V end lost 5 bases, the J end lost 8 bases, and 13 bases lay between the germline ends. CDR1 is MNHNS, CDR2 SASEGT, per germline. The CDR3 nucleotides are TGTGCCAGCAGTTCAGGGTGGGCGGATGAGCAGTTCTTC. It specifies CASSSGWADEQFF.

This chain uses TRBV27 with TRBJ2-3; 8 bases fit TRBD2. Germline V gene data show CDR1 as MNHEY and CDR2 as SMNVEV (reference sequence). CDR3 size: 12 residues. J lost 4 bases, V lost 10 bases, and 4 bases had no gene match. CDR3 DNA sequence: TGTGCCACCCGGGGGGGCTCAGATACGCAGTATTTT. Amino acid sequence: CATRGGSDTQYF.

This sequence joins TRBV5-4 and TRBJ1-5, with TRBD1 as a possible D gene (5 bases). Germline V gene sequence: CDR1 SGHNT, CDR2 YYREEE (reference sequence). This CDR3 has 14 residues. The ends were cut back, 6 bases at V and 3 bases at J, with 13 bases in the middle. In nucleotides, the CDR3 is TGTGCCAGCAACCGGGACGGTTACAATCAGCCCCAGCATTTT. It translates to CASNRDGYNQPQHF.

The CDR3 coding sequence is TGTGCCATCTTAGGGGTGGGGCTCCGGACAGGGATTAACTATGGCTACACCTTC. Its translation is CAILGVGLRTGINYGYTF. The chain employs TRBV10-3 and TRBJ1-2; 8 bases match TRBD1. Germline V gene lookup returns CDR1 ENHRY and CDR2 SYGVKD. The CDR3 runs to 18 residues. V was pared by 8 bases and J by 1 base, with 18 bases of the junction left unmatched.

The chain links TRBV7-9 to TRBJ2-1, with no clear D. Germline values: CDR1 SEHNR, CDR2 FQNEAQ (reference sequence). The CDR3 runs to 12 residues. Deletions cut 2 bases from V and 7 bases from J, with 6 bases between. The CDR3 is CASSLPKNEQFF. The DNA for the CDR3 is TGTGCCAGCAGCTTACCCAAAAATGAGCAGTTCTTC.

In this sample, this clonotype turned up a few times. The rearrangement joins TRBV7-9 to TRBJ2-1; 9 bases line up with TRBD1. The length of the CDR3 is 16 residues. Germline CDR1 SEHNR, CDR2 FQNEAQ (reference sequence). V shed 2 bases and J 2 bases; nucleotides not matched to a gene: 4. CDR3 in amino acids: CASSLQGTGPYNEQFF. The CDR3 DNA reads as TGTGCCAGCAGCTTACAGGGGACAGGGCCCTACAATGAGCAGTTCTTC.

The rearrangement uses TRBV6-1 and TRBJ2-7; TRBD2 aligns across 10 bases. The V gene's germline CDR1 is MNHNS and CDR2 SASEGT. CDR3 length: 16 amino acids. J lost 2 bases, V lost 3 bases, and 7 bases had no gene match. For the CDR3, the DNA is TGTGCCAGCAGTGACCTCCTAGCGGGGGCCCCCTACGAGCAGTACGTC. Its translation: CASSDLLAGAPYEQYV.

This chain connects TRBV19 to TRBJ2-1; D uncertain. Germline V lookup: CDR1 LNHDA, CDR2 SQIVND (reference sequence). The CDR3 is 14 amino acids. Trimming took off 7 bases at V and 1 base at J, with 11 bases between the two ends. CDR3 loop: CASTMDGSYNEQFF. CDR3 nucleotide sequence: TGTGCCAGTACTATGGACGGTTCCTACAATGAGCAGTTCTTC.

Turning to this clonotype: This clone may be a read error of a much larger clone one base away. The chain has TRBV6-5 and TRBJ2-3; possibly TRBD2 for D (5 bases). Germline V gives CDR1 MNHEY, CDR2 SVGAGI. The length of the CDR3 is 13 residues. The CDR3 DNA reads as TGTGCCAGCAGGGAGGCTAGCACACATACGCAGTATTTT. Residues: CASREASTHTQYF.

This clonotype showed up just once. A much bigger clone sits one base away, suggesting this may be a read error. The chain uses TRBV25-1 and TRBJ2-3, with D perhaps matching TRBD1 (5 bases). The CDR3 loop spans 15 amino acids. Germline CDR1 and CDR2: MGHDK and SYGVNS. The CDR3 spells CANSEFRASTDTQYF. Written as DNA, the CDR3 is TGTGCCAACAGTGAATTCAGGGCCAGCACAGATACGCAGTATTTT.

The rearrangement links TRBV10-3 to TRBJ2-1; 10 nucleotides match TRBD2. The germline CDR1 and CDR2 sequences are ENHRY and SYGVKD. CDR3 length: 13 amino acids. Unmatched junction bases numbered 2, after V lost 7 bases and J lost 5 bases. The CDR3 region is CAINLAGDNEQFF. The CDR3, as DNA: TGTGCCATCAATCTAGCGGGGGACAATGAGCAGTTCTTC.

Ten or more counts support this clonotype. This chain links TRBV7-2 with TRBJ2-7; a possible D gene is TRBD2 (6 bases). Germline CDR1 reads SGHTA; CDR2 reads FQGNSA. The V end lost 3 bases, the J end lost 3 bases, and 15 bases lay between the germline ends. The CDR3 runs 15 residues. CDR3 nucleotide sequence: TGTGCCAGCAGCTTCGGTGCGGGGAGCGGCTACGAGCAGTACTTC. Translation gives CASSFGAGSGYEQYF.

A word on this clonotype: Compared with germline, one end of the junction differs, possibly owing to a read error. The rearrangement uses TRBV12-3 or TRBV12-4 and TRBJ1-1; 8 bases are shared with TRBD1. The CDR3 totals 14 residues. CDR3 in DNA: TGTGCCAGCAGCCCTGACAGGGGTGACACTAAAGCTTTCTTT. Its translation: CASSPDRGDTKAFF.

This clonotype was observed a few times. The CDR3 loop is CASSLNRAGDAGVAFF. DNA for the CDR3: TGTGCCAGCAGCTTAAATAGGGCAGGGGACGCCGGAGTGGCTTTCTTT. This sequence joins TRBV7-2 and TRBJ1-1; D perhaps matches TRBD1 (6 bases). The CDR3 spans 16 residues. The V and J ends lost 2 bases and 11 bases respectively, with 24 bases between them. Looked up from germline, CDR1 is SGHTA and CDR2 is FQGNSA.

CDR3 loop: CSARDPTASSYNEQFF. CDR3 sequence (DNA): TGCAGTGCTAGAGATCCGACGGCTAGCTCCTACAATGAGCAGTTCTTC. This rearrangement joins TRBV20-1 to TRBJ2-1; D is undetermined. Deletions cut 0 bases from V and 0 bases from J, with 12 bases between. The germline V gene has CDR1 DFQATT and CDR2 SNEGSKA (reference sequence). The CDR3 runs 16 residues.

This clonotype appeared a few times. The CDR3 region is CASSVETGSPIAFF. The CDR3 DNA is TGTGCCAGCAGTGTGGAGACAGGGTCTCCAATAGCTTTCTTT. The gene calls are TRBV27 and TRBJ1-1; 7 bases agree with TRBD1. J was trimmed by 10 bases and V by 5 bases; bases with no gene match: 13. Germline CDR1 and CDR2: MNHEY and SMNVEV (reference sequence). This CDR3 comprises 14 residues.

This clonotype showed up just a few times. The rearrangement uses TRBV6-1 and TRBJ1-4; tentative D call: TRBD1 (5 bases). V was clipped by 7 bases and J by 13 bases, with 19 bases between them. Germline assignment: CDR1 MNHNS and CDR2 SASEGT. The CDR3 contains 13 residues. CDR3 protein: CASKSKGLGGLFF. The CDR3 bases are TGTGCCAGCAAATCGAAGGGGCTGGGCGGACTGTTTTTT.

The CDR3 nucleotides read TGTGCCAGCAGTCACGGGGGGGCCGGCTATGGCTACACCTTC. Amino acid sequence: CASSHGGAGYGYTF. This chain connects TRBV6-6 to TRBJ1-2, with D possibly matching TRBD1 (6 bases). Trimming cost V 5 bases and J 4 bases, with 14 bases left between them. There are 14 residues in the CDR3. Germline-derived CDR1 and CDR2 are MNHNY and SVGAGI (reference sequence).

This clonotype was observed many times. The chain carries TRBV11-3 and TRBJ2-3; no clear D gene. The V and J ends lost 2 bases and 2 bases respectively, with 5 bases between them. CDR1 and CDR2 (germline): SGHNT, YENEEA. The CDR3 is made up of 13 amino acids. Here the CDR3 DNA reads TGTGCCAGCAGCTTACGGGTCACAGATACGCAGTATTTT. Its translation: CASSLRVTDTQYF.

This chain uses TRBV6-5 with TRBJ1-2; 9 bases are a match to TRBD1. The CDR3 is 16 residues long. Germline CDR1 MNHEY, CDR2 SVGAGI. V gave up 0 bases and J gave up 3 bases; unmatched junction bases: 5. CDR3: CASSYSIQGADYGYTF. The CDR3 nucleotides are TGTGCCAGCAGTTACTCGATACAGGGGGCAGACTATGGCTACACCTTC.

The gene calls are TRBV5-5 and TRBJ1-6, with unresolved D. Germline CDR1 is SGHKS and CDR2 is YYEKEE (reference sequence). The CDR3 spans 17 residues. The V and J ends lost 1 base and 7 bases respectively, with 18 bases between them. CDR3 DNA: TGTGCCAGCAGCTTGAGCGTCGCAGGAATAGGGAATTCACCCCTCCACTTT. Protein product: CASSLSVAGIGNSPLHF.